The 22 T cell receptor beta chains in this list originate from one sample, sequenced in a study of T cell clonality in common variable immunodeficiency. TCRdb's table, derived via immunoSEQ multiplex PCR, lists solely in-frame clones and lacks some. Listed for the sample are 35,000 to 50,000 clones, none seen a single time. Material: peripheral blood mononuclear cells. The source is a person aged 18 to 70 in good health.

Ten or more counts support this clone. The CDR3 end falls 3 residues outside the read, so it is completed with the germline J gene. The chain carries TRBV20-1 and TRBJ2-1; 7 bases align to TRBD1. Germline values: CDR1 DFQATT, CDR2 SNEGSKA (reference sequence). V shed 5 bases and J 9 bases; nucleotides not matched to a gene: 10. The CDR3 runs to 13 residues. CDR3 protein: CSAARDSRGEQFF. The sequenced part of the CDR3 DNA is TGCAGTGCTGCCCGGGACAGTCGGGGTGAG.

This clone was counted ten times or more. The read terminates 3 residues before the CDR3 end, so the remaining end is supplied by the germline J gene. J is TRBJ2-1 and V is TRBV20-1; TRBD2 aligns across 9 bases. CDR3 length equals 13 residues. Germline V gives CDR1 DFQATT, CDR2 SNEGSKA (reference sequence). The V gene end was trimmed by 3 bases and the J gene end by 8 bases; junction bases not matched to a gene: 5. CDR3 DNA, as far as it was read: TGCAGTGCTAGCAAGCGGGAGGTCCATGAG. Translated, it gives CSASKREVHE. The entire CDR3 protein is CSASKREVHEQFF.

This clone was picked up many times. The read ends 3 residues before the CDR3 terminus; that terminus is restored from the germline J gene. The chain has TRBV19 and TRBJ2-7; TRBD1 matches at 10 bases. Per germline, CDR1 LNHDA and CDR2 SQIVND (reference sequence). Trimming took 7 bases from V and 0 from J; bases not matched to a gene: 6. The CDR3 contains 15 residues. CDR3 in amino acids: CASKGTGATSYEQYF. CDR3 DNA, as far as it was read: TGTGCCAGTAAGGGGACAGGGGCCACCTCCTACGAG.

This clone was seen many times. Read sequence stops 3 residues before the CDR3 end, and the germline J gene provides the missing end. The chain uses TRBV27 and TRBJ2-1; 8 bases line up with TRBD2. After removal of 3 bases from V and 8 bases from J, the junction contained 3 bases not matched to a gene. The CDR3 has 13 residues. CDR1 and CDR2 from the germline V gene are MNHEY and SMNVEV (reference sequence). CDR3 amino acids: CASSFRTSHEQFF. The sequenced part of the CDR3 DNA is TGTGCCAGCAGTTTCAGGACTAGCCATGAG.

This clone was counted at least ten times. The missing CDR3 end, 3 residues past where the read stops, is filled in from the germline J gene. V and J are TRBV20-1 and TRBJ2-4; 7 bases line up with TRBD2. Unmatched junction bases numbered 7, after V lost 6 bases and J lost 5 bases. The CDR3 runs to 13 residues. Germline CDR1 DFQATT, CDR2 SNEGSKA (reference sequence). CDR3: CSAVGTTQNIQYF. The covered CDR3 bases are TGCAGTGCGGTAGGGACTACACAAAACATT.

The table lists this clone with many counts. The read terminates 3 residues ahead of where the CDR3 ends, so the germline J gene completes it. V is TRBV20-1 and J is TRBJ2-3; D gene unclear. Germline V gene lookup returns CDR1 DFQATT and CDR2 SNEGSKA (reference sequence). The CDR3 is 14 amino acids. Deletions cut 0 bases from V and 0 bases from J, with 7 bases between. CDR3 bases read: TGCAGTGCTAGAGATCCCCGTAGCACAGATACG. Translation gives CSARDPRSTDT. Given in full, the CDR3 is CSARDPRSTDTQYF.

At least ten counts were recorded for this clone. The CDR3 is cut off 3 residues early in the read; its end comes from the germline J gene. The chain combines TRBV7-3 with TRBJ1-1, with D possibly matching TRBD1 (5 bases). CDR1 is SGHTA, CDR2 FQGTGA, per germline. The CDR3 length is 15 residues. Deletions cut 1 base from V and 0 bases from J, with 9 bases between. The sequenced part of the CDR3 DNA is TGTGCCAGCAGCTTAAGAAAGGGGATGAACACTGAA. It is translated as CASSLRKGMNTE. Given in full, the CDR3 is CASSLRKGMNTEAFF.

In its sample, this clone was seen a few times. This may be a read error, as it is one base from a much larger clone. The read falls 3 residues short of the CDR3 end, and the missing part is taken from the germline J gene. The chain has TRBV30 and TRBJ1-4; a weak D match, TRBD1 (5 bases). The CDR3 has 17 residues. Germline V gene data show CDR1 as GTSNPN and CDR2 as SVGIG (reference sequence). CDR3 DNA, as far as it was read: TGTGCCTGGAGTCCTCTTGCGGGGCCCTCTGGGGCCAACGTA. Its translation is CAWSPLAGPSGANV. The CDR3 reads in full as CAWSPLAGPSGANVLFF.

This clone was seen at least ten times. Coverage ceases 3 residues before the CDR3 finishes, and the germline J gene fills in the end. J is TRBJ2-7 and V is TRBV29-1; 9 nucleotides line up with TRBD1. The CDR3 sequence is 12 residues long. The junction had 6 bases not matched to a gene; V was cut back by 7 bases and J by 5 bases. Germline loops: CDR1 SQVTM, CDR2 ANQGSEA. CDR3 sequence: CSATGGLNEQYF. CDR3 DNA, as far as it was read: TGCAGCGCAACAGGGGGCCTTAACGAG.

This clone was recorded many times. The CDR3 end falls 3 residues outside the read, so it is completed with the germline J gene. This chain links TRBV7-2 with TRBJ2-5; 11 bases line up with TRBD2. J lost 3 bases, V lost 5 bases, and 2 bases had no gene match. Germline CDR1 SGHTA, CDR2 FQGNSA. The CDR3 spans 14 residues. Here the CDR3 reads CASSPGLAEETQYF. The covered CDR3 bases are TGTGCCAGCAGCCCGGGACTAGCGGAAGAGACC.

Ten or more counts support this clone. Read sequence stops 3 residues before the CDR3 end, and the germline J gene provides the missing end. The J gene is TRBJ2-6, the V gene TRBV6-1; D not certain. Trimming cost V 3 bases and J 0 bases, with 3 bases left between them. CDR1 and CDR2 from the germline V gene are MNHNS and SASEGT. CDR3 length equals 14 residues. The CDR3 region is CASSEASGANVLTF. The part of the CDR3 DNA that was read is TGTGCCAGCAGTGAGGCCTCTGGGGCCAACGTC.

This clone has ten or more counts. The read halts 3 residues ahead of the CDR3 end, with the missing end drawn from the germline J gene. The genes are TRBV19 and TRBJ1-1; D is possibly TRBD1 (5 bases). CDR3 length: 16 residues. Germline-derived CDR1 and CDR2 are LNHDA and SQIVND (reference sequence). Trimming pared 7 bases from V and 6 bases from J, leaving 24 bases between. The CDR3 region is CASTGGWGLGGAEAFF. The covered CDR3 bases are TGTGCCAGTACCGGGGGGTGGGGGTTGGGCGGCGCTGAA.

This clone was found many times. Read sequence stops 3 residues before the CDR3 end, and the germline J gene provides the missing end. The chain employs TRBV10-3 and TRBJ2-1; TRBD1 matches 10 bases. This CDR3 spans 16 amino acids. V was pared by 0 bases and J by 3 bases, with 2 bases of the junction left unmatched. Germline V CDR1 and CDR2: ENHRY, SYGVKD. CDR3 in amino acids: CAISESGTGVYNEQFF. The CDR3 bases that were read are TGTGCCATCAGTGAGTCCGGGACAGGGGTCTACAATGAG.

This clone was detected many times. Read coverage stops 3 residues before the CDR3 terminus; the germline J gene supplies the remainder. The J gene is TRBJ1-6, the V gene TRBV20-1; D ambiguous. V lost 3 bases and J lost 7, with 13 bases in between. Germline V CDR1 and CDR2: DFQATT, SNEGSKA (reference sequence). This CDR3 is built from 14 residues. CDR3: CSASQKPLNSPLHF. CDR3 DNA (partial): TGCAGTGCTAGCCAAAAACCCCTAAATTCACCC.

This clone was picked up many times. The CDR3 extends 3 residues past the end of the read, so its final part is completed from the germline J gene. The chain carries TRBV5-1 and TRBJ2-2; TRBD1 matches 8 bases. The CDR3 spans 14 residues. The V gene's germline CDR1 is SGHRS and CDR2 YFSETQ. The CDR3 sequence: CASSPLGTGEKLFF. The CDR3 bases that were read are TGCGCCAGCAGCCCCCTCGGGACAGGAGAAAAG.

A remark on this clone: At one of its ends the junction is not consistent with the germline gene, which may arise from a read error. The read stops 3 residues short of the end of the CDR3; the missing end is completed from the germline J gene. Distinct nucleotide sequences in the sample also encode this CDR3. The chain recombines TRBV5-1 with TRBJ1-3, with 9 nucleotides matching TRBD1. The CDR3 runs to 19 residues. Looked up from germline, CDR1 is SGHRS and CDR2 is YFSETQ. The CDR3 here is CASSPSPEQGASSGNTIYF. CDR3 bases read: TGCGCCAGCAGCCCTAGCCCCGAACAGGGGGCGAGCTCCGGAAACACA. The complete variable domain, with remaining parts taken from reference TRBV5-1 and TRBJ1-3, reads KAGVTQTPRYLIKTRGQQVTLSCSPISGHRSVSWYQQTPGQGLQFLFEYFSETQRNKGNFPGRFSGRQFSNSRSEMNVSTLELGDSALYLCASSPSPEQGASSGNTIYFGEGSWLTVV.

This clone was seen many times. The missing CDR3 end, 3 residues past where the read stops, is filled in from the germline J gene. The V call is TRBV20-1, the J call TRBJ1-1; 10 nucleotides line up with TRBD1. Losses at the gene ends were 6 bases for V and 5 bases for J; bases not matched to a gene: 6. This CDR3 region has 13 residues. Germline lookup yields CDR1 DFQATT and CDR2 SNEGSKA (reference sequence). Incomplete CDR3 DNA: TGCAGTGCCCGACAGGGGGCGGGTACTGAA. Amino acid sequence: CSARQGAGTE. The CDR3 in full is CSARQGAGTEAFF.

At least ten counts were recorded for this clone. The sequenced fragment ends 3 residues before the CDR3 boundary, so the rest is inferred from the germline J gene. The J gene is TRBJ1-1, the V gene TRBV19; D is perhaps TRBD1 (6 bases). Germline values: CDR1 LNHDA, CDR2 SQIVND (reference sequence). Trimming stripped 8 bases from V and 3 bases from J, with 16 bases between. The CDR3 consists of 14 residues. The CDR3 loop reads CASSIQGRDTEAFF. The sequenced CDR3 bases are TGTGCCAGTTCAATACAGGGTCGGGACACTGAA.

This clone was seen at least ten times. The DNA ends 3 residues before the CDR3 does, and the rest of the CDR3 is filled in from the germline J gene. The chain is built from TRBV20-1 and TRBJ2-1; 7 nucleotides match TRBD2. The V gene's germline CDR1 is DFQATT and CDR2 SNEGSKA (reference sequence). The CDR3 loop spans 14 amino acids. With V trimmed by 6 bases and J by 1 base, 6 bases remained unmatched. The CDR3 loop reads CSARTRFSYNEQFF. The sequenced CDR3 bases are TGCAGTGCCAGGACTAGATTTTCCTACAATGAG.

Points on this clone: The DNA ends 3 residues before the CDR3 does, and the rest of the CDR3 is filled in from the germline J gene. The rearrangement uses TRBV7-9 and TRBJ1-6, with a weak D call TRBD1 (5 bases). The CDR3 runs to 15 residues. V lost 4 bases to trimming and J lost 10 bases, with 17 bases between them. Per germline, CDR1 SEHNR and CDR2 FQNEAQ (reference sequence). CDR3 DNA, as far as it was read: TGTGCCAGCAGCTCCAGCGGGGAGGGGAGCTCACCC. This codes for CASSSSGEGSSP. The complete CDR3 reads CASSSSGEGSSPLHF.

The CDR3 spells CASSERTGGWPLFF. CDR3 DNA (partial): TGTGCCAGCAGTGAACGGACAGGGGGTTGGCCG. V is TRBV2 and J is TRBJ2-2, with TRBD1 matching over 10 bases. The DNA ends 3 residues before the CDR3 does, and the rest of the CDR3 is filled in from the germline J gene. CDR3 length: 14 amino acids. Germline CDR1 SNHLY, CDR2 FYNNEI.

Ten or more counts support this clone. From the germline J gene comes the end of the CDR3, since the read stops 3 residues before it. V and J are TRBV5-4 and TRBJ2-5; 7 nucleotides align to TRBD2. J gave up 2 bases and V 0 bases, and 4 bases lay outside the gene matches. Germline V lookup: CDR1 SGHNT, CDR2 YYREEE (reference sequence). This CDR3 region has 15 residues. CDR3 DNA (partial): TGTGCCAGCAGCTTGGGGCCTAGCGGACAAGAGACC. This translates into CASSLGPSGQET. The CDR3, in full, reads CASSLGPSGQETQYF. Complete variable domain (other parts from reference TRBV5-4 and TRBJ2-5): ETGVTQSPTHLIKTRGQQVTLRCSSQSGHNTVSWYQQALGQGPQFIFQYYREEENGRGNFPPRFSGLQFPNYSSELNVNALELDDSALYLCASSLGPSGQETQYFGPGTRLLVL.